The 2 T cell receptor beta chains given below trace back to one sample, sequenced in a study of blood T cells in healthy people across ages. A second PCR of about 7 to 12 cycles used a sample-barcoded 5' primer and a J-beta primer mix. Via MiXCR, TCRdb re-called the 5' RACE reads, giving one row per CDR3 protein. This sample has more than 1 million distinct CDR3 sequences, with over 35% found just once. Specimen: blood. The receptors originated from a woman aged 55-69 years in good health.

The V call is TRBV15, the J call TRBJ2-7, with 8 bases identical to TRBD2. Losses at the gene ends were 4 bases for V and 0 bases for J; bases not matched to a gene: 5. The CDR3 length is 15 residues. CDR1 is LNHNV, CDR2 YYDKDF, per germline (reference sequence). This CDR3 is CATSKVAGSSYEQYF. In DNA form, the CDR3 reads TGTGCCACCAGCAAGGTAGCGGGGAGCTCCTACGAGCAGTACTTC.

The chain has TRBV20-1 and TRBJ2-7, with D possibly being TRBD2 (6 bases). Looked up from germline, CDR1 is DFQATT and CDR2 is SNEGSKA (reference sequence). CDR3 length: 16 residues. V was shortened by 0 bases and J by 4 bases, with 19 bases between the two germline ends. The CDR3 bases are TGCAGTGCTAGAGATATAGGCGGGAACGTACCATACGAGCAGTACTTC. Its translation is CSARDIGGNVPYEQYF.